This paragraph reports one T cell receptor (beta chain). Its antigen is undetermined. These data are taken from a study of cytomegalovirus exposure and HLA in healthy donors. PCR employed 60 Vbeta and 13 Jbeta primers. Method: immunoSEQ multiplex PCR; TCRdb's copy keeps in-frame clones and lacks some. The sample has 110,000 or so clones, 65% to 75% seen once. CDR1 is SNHLY, CDR2 FYNNEI, per germline. Trimming cost V 6 bases and J 3 bases, with 14 bases left between them. This CDR3 has 14 amino acids. Study findings and constraints: Among the sequence variants, a highly shared cluster was likely an artifact of sequencing.

The origin of this receptor is a woman aged 50 to 65 in good health and CMV-seropositive. Sequenced: PBMCs. The rearrangement joins TRBV2 to TRBJ2-5, with TRBD2 as a possible D gene (5 bases). CDR3 loop: CASRGTRSEETQYF. For the CDR3, the DNA is TGTGCCAGCAGGGGAACTAGATCCGAAGAGACCCAGTACTTC.